The subject of this entry is one TCR beta chain. What it recognizes is unknown. CDR3 size: 12 residues. V lost 5 bases, J lost 6 bases, and 11 bases lay in between. From germline, CDR1 is SEHNR and CDR2 FQNEAQ (reference sequence). The table came from immunoSEQ multiplex PCR; TCRdb's copy has only in-frame clones and leaves some out. This sample has 150,000 to 200,000 clones, with around 87% found just once. These data originate in a study of cytomegalovirus exposure and HLA in healthy donors. Whole-study findings and limits: The investigators catalogued some 150 TCR beta chains as cytomegalovirus-associated. For cytomegalovirus status, the classifier reportedly gave diagnoses with high specificity and sensitivity.

The source of this sequence is a woman in her twenties or thirties in good health and CMV-seronegative. Sequenced material: PBMCs. V gene TRBV7-9 combines with J gene TRBJ2-7; D is ambiguous. CDR3 loop: CASSRGRGEQYF. The CDR3 DNA reads TGTGCCAGCAGCCGTGGGCGTGGCGAGCAGTACTTC.